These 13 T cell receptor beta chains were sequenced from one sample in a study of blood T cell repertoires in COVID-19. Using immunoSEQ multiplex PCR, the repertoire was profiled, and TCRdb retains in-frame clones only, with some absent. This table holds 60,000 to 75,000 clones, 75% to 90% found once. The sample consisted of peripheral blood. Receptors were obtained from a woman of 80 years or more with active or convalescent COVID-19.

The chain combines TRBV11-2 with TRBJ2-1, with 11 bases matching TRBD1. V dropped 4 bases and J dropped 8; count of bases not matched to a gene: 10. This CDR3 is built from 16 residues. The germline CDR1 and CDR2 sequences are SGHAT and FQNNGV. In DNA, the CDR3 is TGTGCCAGCAGCTCATACCGGGACAGGGGGGCCTATGAGCAGTTCTTC. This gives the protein CASSSYRDRGAYEQFF.

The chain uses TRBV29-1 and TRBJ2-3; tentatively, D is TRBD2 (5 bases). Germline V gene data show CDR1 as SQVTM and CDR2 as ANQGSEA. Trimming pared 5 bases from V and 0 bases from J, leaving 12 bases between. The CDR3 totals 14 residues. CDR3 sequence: CSVYNRGSTDTQYF. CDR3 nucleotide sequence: TGCAGCGTTTACAACCGGGGAAGCACAGATACGCAGTATTTT.

CDR3 nucleotide sequence: TGCGCCAGCAGCTTGTTGGACAGTAGCAATCAGCCCCAGCATTTT. Residues: CASSLLDSSNQPQHF. The chain employs TRBV5-1 and TRBJ1-5; tentatively, D is TRBD1 (6 bases). Trimming removed 1 base from V and 0 bases from J, with 8 bases in between. The CDR3 has 15 residues. The germline CDR1 and CDR2 sequences are SGHRS and YFSETQ. Using reference TRBV5-1 and TRBJ1-5 for the parts outside the CDR3, the full variable domain is KAGVTQTPRYLIKTRGQQVTLSCSPISGHRSVSWYQQTPGQGLQFLFEYFSETQRNKGNFPGRFSGRQFSNSRSEMNVSTLELGDSALYLCASSLLDSSNQPQHFGDGTRLSIL.

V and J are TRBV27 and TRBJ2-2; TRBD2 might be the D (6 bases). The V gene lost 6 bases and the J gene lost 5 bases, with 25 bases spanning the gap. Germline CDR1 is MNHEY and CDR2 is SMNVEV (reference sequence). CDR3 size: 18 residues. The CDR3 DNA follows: TGTGCCAGCAGCCTGGCGAGGGGTCCCATAGGAGGGACCGGGGAGCTGTTTTTT. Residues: CASSLARGPIGGTGELFF.

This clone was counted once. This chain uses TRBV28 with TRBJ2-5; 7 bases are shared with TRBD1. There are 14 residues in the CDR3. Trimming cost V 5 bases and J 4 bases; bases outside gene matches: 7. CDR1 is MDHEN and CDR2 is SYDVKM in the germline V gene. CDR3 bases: TGTGCCAGCAGTACGACAGGGACCCGAGAGACCCAGTACTTC. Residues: CASSTTGTRETQYF.

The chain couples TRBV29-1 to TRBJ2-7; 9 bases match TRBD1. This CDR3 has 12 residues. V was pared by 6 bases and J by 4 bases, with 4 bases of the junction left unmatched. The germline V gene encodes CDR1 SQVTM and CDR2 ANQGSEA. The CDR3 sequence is CSVGDRAYEQYF. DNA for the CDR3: TGCAGCGTCGGGGACAGGGCATACGAGCAGTACTTC.

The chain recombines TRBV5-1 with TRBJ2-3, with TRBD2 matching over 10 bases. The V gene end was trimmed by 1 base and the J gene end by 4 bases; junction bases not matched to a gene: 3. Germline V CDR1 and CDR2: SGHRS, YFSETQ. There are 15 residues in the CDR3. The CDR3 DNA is TGCGCCAGCAGCTTGAGCGGGGGGGCCCCAGATACGCAGTATTTT. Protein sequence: CASSLSGGAPDTQYF.

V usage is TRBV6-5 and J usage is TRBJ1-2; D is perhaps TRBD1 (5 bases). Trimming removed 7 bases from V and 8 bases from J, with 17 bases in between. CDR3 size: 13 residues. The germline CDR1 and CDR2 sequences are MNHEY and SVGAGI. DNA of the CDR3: TGTGCCAGCACGTCTGACAGCTTGACGGGCTACACCTTC. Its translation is CASTSDSLTGYTF.

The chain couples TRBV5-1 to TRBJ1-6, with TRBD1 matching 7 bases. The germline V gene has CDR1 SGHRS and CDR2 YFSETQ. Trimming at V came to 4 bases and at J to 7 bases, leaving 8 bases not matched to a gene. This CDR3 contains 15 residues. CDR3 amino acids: CASSPLQGRNSPLHF. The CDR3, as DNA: TGCGCCAGCAGCCCACTACAGGGGAGAAATTCACCCCTCCACTTT.

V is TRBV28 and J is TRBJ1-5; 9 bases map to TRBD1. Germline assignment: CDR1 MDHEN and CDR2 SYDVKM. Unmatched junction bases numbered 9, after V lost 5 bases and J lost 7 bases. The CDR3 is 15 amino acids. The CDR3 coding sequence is TGTGCCAGCAGTGACCACAGGGGGCGCGGGCAGCCCCAGCATTTT. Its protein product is CASSDHRGRGQPQHF.

The CDR3 region has the DNA TGCGCCAGCATAATAGAACCTACTATGAACACTGAAGCTTTCTTT. Translating gives CASIIEPTMNTEAFF. This sequence joins TRBV5-1 and TRBJ1-1; no clear D. The CDR3 extends over 15 amino acids. The V and J ends lost 6 bases and 0 bases respectively, with 15 bases between them. Germline V CDR1 and CDR2: SGHRS, YFSETQ.

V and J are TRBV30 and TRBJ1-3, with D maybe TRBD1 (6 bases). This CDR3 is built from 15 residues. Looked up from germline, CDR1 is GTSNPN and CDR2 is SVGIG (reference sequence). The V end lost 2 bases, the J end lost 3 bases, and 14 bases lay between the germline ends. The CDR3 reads CAWSTGRGYGNTIYF. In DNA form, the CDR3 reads TGTGCCTGGAGTACCGGCAGGGGTTATGGAAACACCATATATTTT.

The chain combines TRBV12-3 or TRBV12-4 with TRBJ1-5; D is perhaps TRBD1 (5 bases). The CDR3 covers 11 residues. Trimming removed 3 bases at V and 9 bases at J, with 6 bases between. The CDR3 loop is CASSFGGPQHF. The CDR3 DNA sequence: TGTGCCAGCAGTTTCGGGGGGCCCCAGCATTTT.